Presented here are 17 T cell receptor beta chains from one specimen sequenced in a study of OX40 agonist ivuxolimab in advanced cancers. This table comes from immunoSEQ multiplex PCR, and its TCRdb copy is limited to in-frame clones, with some not included. The table shows 35,000 to 55,000 clones, with 80% to 90% occurring only once. The starting material was CD4+ or CD8+ T cells sorted from blood, obtained in a trial of the OX40 agonist ivuxolimab. The receptors derive from an adult with an advanced solid tumor such as melanoma, head and neck, liver or kidney cancer.

This chain joins TRBV10-1 and TRBJ1-6; D possibly corresponds to TRBD1 (6 bases). The CDR3 is made up of 19 amino acids. CDR1 and CDR2 from the germline V gene are WNHNN and SYGVQD (reference sequence). Trimming took off 7 bases at V and 0 bases at J, with 22 bases between the two ends. In nucleotides, the CDR3 is TGCGCCAGCAAATTACCGGGACATCGGAAGCCCTCCTATAATTCACCCCTCCACTTT. Protein product: CASKLPGHRKPSYNSPLHF.

The chain is built from TRBV5-5 and TRBJ1-5; no clear D. The V and J ends lost 4 bases and 0 bases respectively, with 14 bases between them. The CDR3 has 16 residues. Germline CDR1 is SGHKS and CDR2 is YYEKEE (reference sequence). The chain's CDR3 is CASSRKGTDSNQPQHF. The CDR3 coding sequence is TGTGCCAGCAGCCGTAAAGGTACGGATAGCAATCAGCCCCAGCATTTT. The complete variable domain, with remaining parts taken from reference TRBV5-5 and TRBJ1-5, reads DAGVTQSPTHLIKTRGQQVTLRCSPISGHKSVSWYQQVLGQGPQFIFQYYEKEERGRGNFPDRFSARQFPNYSSELNVNALLLGDSALYLCASSRKGTDSNQPQHFGDGTRLSIL.

V gene TRBV2 combines with J gene TRBJ1-5; D remains ambiguous. The CDR3 runs to 15 residues. Trimming removed 4 bases at V and 7 bases at J, with 17 bases between. The V gene's germline CDR1 is SNHLY and CDR2 FYNNEI. In nucleotides, the CDR3 is TGTGCCAGCAGTGTCGGGCTCCCCACGTACCAGCCCCAGCATTTT. It codes for CASSVGLPTYQPQHF.

The chain couples TRBV2 to TRBJ2-6; possibly TRBD1 for D (7 bases). The CDR3 contains 16 residues. CDR1 is SNHLY and CDR2 is FYNNEI in the germline V gene. The V and J ends lost 4 bases and 4 bases respectively, with 14 bases between them. CDR3 in DNA: TGTGCCAGCAGTGGGGTAGGAGGGGGCGGGGCCAACGTCCTGACTTTC. It codes for CASSGVGGGGANVLTF.

The chain employs TRBV11-3 and TRBJ1-2, with a possible D match to TRBD1 (6 bases). CDR1 and CDR2 (germline): SGHNT, YENEEA. This CDR3 contains 14 residues. V was clipped by 5 bases and J by 5 bases, with 15 bases between them. This CDR3 is CASSPAGAKYGYTF. CDR3 DNA sequence: TGTGCCAGCAGCCCAGCAGGGGCAAAATATGGCTACACCTTC.

The chain carries TRBV7-6 and TRBJ2-2; TRBD2 agrees at 10 bases. Trimming at V came to 3 bases and at J to 5 bases, leaving 3 bases not matched to a gene. The CDR3 consists of 15 residues. Germline V gene data show CDR1 as SGHVS and CDR2 as FNYEAQ. Here the CDR3 DNA reads TGTGCCAGCAGCTTGGCTAGCGGGGGAACCGGGGAGCTGTTTTTT. The encoded protein is CASSLASGGTGELFF. The variable domain in full, with the rest retrieved from reference TRBV7-6 and TRBJ2-2, is GAGVSQSPRYKVTKRGQDVALRCDPISGHVSLYWYRQALGQGPEFLTYFNYEAQQDKSGLPNDRFSAERPEGSISTLTIQRTEQRDSAMYRCASSLASGGTGELFFGEGSRLTVL.

The genes are TRBV9 and TRBJ2-2, with 7 nucleotides matching TRBD1. The germline V gene encodes CDR1 SGDLS and CDR2 YYNGEE. The V and J ends lost 4 bases and 2 bases, in that order; junction bases with no gene match: 8. The CDR3 covers 16 residues. Here the CDR3 reads CASSSRQGLNTGELFF. Written as DNA, the CDR3 is TGTGCCAGCAGCTCCCGACAGGGCCTAAACACCGGGGAGCTGTTTTTT.

The chain links TRBV19 to TRBJ2-5, with TRBD1 identical over 12 bases. The ends lost 5 bases at V and 5 bases at J; junction bases unmatched: 6. The CDR3 extends over 15 amino acids. Germline V gives CDR1 LNHDA, CDR2 SQIVND (reference sequence). This CDR3 is CASSGTGGSYETQYF. The CDR3 region has the DNA TGTGCCAGTAGTGGGACAGGGGGCTCTTATGAGACCCAGTACTTC. Looking up the rest from reference TRBV19 and TRBJ2-5 gives the full variable domain: DGGITQSPKYLFRKEGQNVTLSCEQNLNHDAMYWYRQDPGQGLRLIYYSQIVNDFQKGDIAEGYSVSREKKESFPLTVTSAQKNPTAFYLCASSGTGGSYETQYFGPGTRLLVL.

V and J are TRBV18 and TRBJ2-1, with TRBD2 matching over 8 bases. The ends lost 3 bases at V and 7 bases at J; junction bases unmatched: 5. This CDR3 spans 14 amino acids. CDR1 is KGHSH and CDR2 is LQKENI in the germline V gene. The CDR3 DNA is TGTGCCAGCTCACCTGGACTAGCTGGGAATGAGCAGTTCTTC. Protein product: CASSPGLAGNEQFF.

V and J are TRBV2 and TRBJ2-5; 14 bases fit TRBD2. CDR3 length: 16 residues. Trimming cost V 6 bases and J 4 bases; bases outside gene matches: 7. Germline V gene sequence: CDR1 SNHLY, CDR2 FYNNEI. CDR3 loop: CASSAGLAGGGETQYF. In nucleotides, the CDR3 is TGTGCCAGCAGCGCTGGACTAGCGGGAGGTGGAGAGACCCAGTACTTC. Supplemented by reference TRBV2 and TRBJ2-5, the full variable domain reads EPEVTQTPSHQVTQMGQEVILRCVPISNHLYFYWYRQILGQKVEFLVSFYNNEISEKSEIFDDQFSVERPDGSNFTLKIRSTKLEDSAMYFCASSAGLAGGGETQYFGPGTRLLVL.

The V gene is TRBV7-3, the J gene TRBJ2-1, with D unclear. CDR1 and CDR2 (germline): SGHTA, FQGTGA. V was cut by 6 bases and J by 3 bases, with 18 bases left in between. The CDR3 has 16 residues. This CDR3 reads CASRPTIGRNYNEQFF. The CDR3 nucleotides read TGTGCCAGCAGACCCACGATCGGGCGTAACTACAATGAGCAGTTCTTC.

This clone occurred a few times. V gene TRBV9 combines with J gene TRBJ2-1; D tentatively reads TRBD1 or TRBD2 (6 bases each). Germline V gene lookup returns CDR1 SGDLS and CDR2 YYNGEE. The ends were cut back, 3 bases at V and 4 bases at J, with 17 bases in the middle. The CDR3 totals 16 residues. DNA for the CDR3: TGTGCCAGCAGCGACGACGACAGGAGGGCATACAATGAGCAGTTCTTC. Encoded protein: CASSDDDRRAYNEQFF.

The CDR3 loop is CASSTHPRQGYEQYF. CDR3 nucleotides: TGTGCCAGCAGCACCCACCCTAGACAGGGCTACGAGCAGTACTTC. The chain uses TRBV5-5 and TRBJ2-7; 7 nucleotides match TRBD1. Germline loops: CDR1 SGHKS, CDR2 YYEKEE (reference sequence). The CDR3 is 15 residues long. The J segment lost 3 bases and the V segment lost 4 bases, leaving 10 bases of the junction unmatched.

This clone was recorded a few times. The chain links TRBV7-9 to TRBJ2-3; 8 bases are shared with TRBD2. This CDR3 has 14 residues. Germline V CDR1 and CDR2: SEHNR, FQNEAQ (reference sequence). V trimming: 4 bases; J trimming: 4 bases; junction bases outside the gene matches: 4. CDR3 DNA sequence: TGTGCCAGCAGCTCAGCGGGAGCGGCAGATACGCAGTATTTT. Protein: CASSSAGAADTQYF.

This rearrangement joins TRBV6-5 to TRBJ2-7, with 8 bases aligning to TRBD1. Germline V lookup: CDR1 MNHEY, CDR2 SVGAGI. J lost 4 bases, V lost 6 bases, and 11 bases had no gene match. The CDR3 runs to 15 residues. The CDR3, as DNA: TGTGCCAGCAGCCAAGGACAGGGAAGGAGTTACGAGCAGTACTTC. Amino acids: CASSQGQGRSYEQYF.

The V and J genes are TRBV27 and TRBJ1-6, with unresolved D. The ends were cut back, 5 bases at V and 4 bases at J, with 12 bases in the middle. Germline lookup yields CDR1 MNHEY and CDR2 SMNVEV (reference sequence). This CDR3 contains 15 residues. Here the CDR3 reads CASSTKGAYNSPLHF. The CDR3 DNA follows: TGTGCCAGCAGTACTAAGGGAGCATATAATTCACCCCTCCACTTT.

The V and J genes are TRBV10-3 and TRBJ2-1; D may be TRBD1 or TRBD2 (5 bases each). Germline CDR1 and CDR2: ENHRY and SYGVKD. V gave up 4 bases and J gave up 5 bases, with 9 bases separating them. This CDR3 comprises 13 residues. The CDR3 region has the DNA TGTGCCATCAGTGTGTTGGGGGACAATGAGCAGTTCTTC. It translates to CAISVLGDNEQFF.